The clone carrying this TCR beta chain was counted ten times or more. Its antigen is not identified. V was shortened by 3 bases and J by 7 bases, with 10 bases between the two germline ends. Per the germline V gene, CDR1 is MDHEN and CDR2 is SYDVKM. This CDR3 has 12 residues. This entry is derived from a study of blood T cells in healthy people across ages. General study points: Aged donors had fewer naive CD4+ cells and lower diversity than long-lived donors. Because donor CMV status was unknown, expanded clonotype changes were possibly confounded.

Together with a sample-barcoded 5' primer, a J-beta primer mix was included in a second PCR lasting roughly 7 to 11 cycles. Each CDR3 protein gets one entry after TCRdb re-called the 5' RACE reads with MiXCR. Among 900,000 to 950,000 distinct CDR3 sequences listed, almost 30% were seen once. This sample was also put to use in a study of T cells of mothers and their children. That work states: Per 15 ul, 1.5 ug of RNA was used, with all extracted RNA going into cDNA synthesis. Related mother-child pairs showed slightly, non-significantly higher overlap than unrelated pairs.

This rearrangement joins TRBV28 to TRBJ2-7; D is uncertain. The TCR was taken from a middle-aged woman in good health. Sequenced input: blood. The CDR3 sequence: CASSFPSREQYF. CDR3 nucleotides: TGTGCCAGCAGTTTCCCATCTCGAGAGCAGTACTTC.